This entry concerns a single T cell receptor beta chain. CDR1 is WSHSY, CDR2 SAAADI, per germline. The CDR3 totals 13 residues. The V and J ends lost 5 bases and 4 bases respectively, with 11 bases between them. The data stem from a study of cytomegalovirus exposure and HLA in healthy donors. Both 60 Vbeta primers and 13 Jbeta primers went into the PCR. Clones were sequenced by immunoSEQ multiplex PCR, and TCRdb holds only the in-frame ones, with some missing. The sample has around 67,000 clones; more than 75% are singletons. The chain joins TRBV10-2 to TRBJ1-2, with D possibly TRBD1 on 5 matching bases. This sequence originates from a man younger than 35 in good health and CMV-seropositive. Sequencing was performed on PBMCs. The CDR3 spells CASSKGPAYGYTF. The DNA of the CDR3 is TGCGCCAGCAGTAAGGGGCCTGCCTATGGCTACACCTTC.